These T cell receptor beta chains were read from a single sample in a study of cytomegalovirus exposure and HLA in healthy donors. Profiled with immunoSEQ multiplex PCR; TCRdb holds only in-frame clones, not every one. Altogether 150,000 to 200,000 clones are present, over 75% being singletons, with the ten largest covering about 14%. Material for sequencing was PBMCs. The receptors shown here come from a man aged 45-65 years in good health and CMV-seropositive. Each CDR3 is given with its conserved first and last residue. Each record gives: CDR3 protein, CDR3 DNA, D gene, V gene, J gene, clone size. D genes are given only for firm matches. The size entry is marked missing in some rows and otherwise reads once, few, many or a size class.

CDR3aa: CSVEGGVSTDTQYF; CDR3nt: TGCAGCGTTGAGGGCGGGGTTAGCACAGATACGCAGTATTTT; d_gene: NA; v_gene: TRBV29-1; j_gene: TRBJ2-3; abundance: NA
CDR3aa: CASNTVTGTVNEQFF; CDR3nt: TGTGCCAGCAACACCGTAACCGGGACAGTCAATGAGCAGTTCTTC; d_gene: TRBD1; v_gene: TRBV28; j_gene: TRBJ2-1; abundance: few
CDR3aa: CASSRGQGNTEAFF; CDR3nt: TGCGCCAGCAGCCGGGGACAGGGGAACACTGAAGCTTTCTTT; d_gene: TRBD1; v_gene: TRBV4-1; j_gene: TRBJ1-1; abundance: once
CDR3aa: CASSNRTQGARTEAFF; CDR3nt: TGTGCCAGCAGTAACCGAACACAGGGGGCGCGGACTGAAGCTTTCTTT; d_gene: TRBD1; v_gene: TRBV28; j_gene: TRBJ1-1; abundance: few
CDR3aa: CASSLFSSYEQYF; CDR3nt: TGTGCCAGCAGCTTATTCTCCTCCTACGAGCAGTACTTC; d_gene: NA; v_gene: TRBV5-8; j_gene: TRBJ2-7; abundance: NA
CDR3aa: CASSSRDRGNGANVLTF; CDR3nt: TGTGCCAGCAGTTCGAGGGACAGGGGGAATGGGGCCAACGTCCTGACTTTC; d_gene: TRBD1; v_gene: TRBV27; j_gene: TRBJ2-6; abundance: NA
CDR3aa: CASSSGNQPQHF; CDR3nt: TGTGCCAGCAGTTCCGGTAATCAGCCCCAGCATTTT; d_gene: NA; v_gene: TRBV6-1; j_gene: TRBJ1-5; abundance: few
CDR3aa: CASSFQGARGNTIYF; CDR3nt: TGTGCCAGCAGCTTTCAGGGGGCAAGGGGAAACACCATATATTTT; d_gene: TRBD1; v_gene: TRBV11-2; j_gene: TRBJ1-3; abundance: NA
CDR3aa: CASSAVGGRVGQPQHF; CDR3nt: TGTGCCAGCAGTGCTGTTGGCGGCAGGGTGGGTCAGCCCCAGCATTTT; d_gene: NA; v_gene: TRBV6-1; j_gene: TRBJ1-5; abundance: NA
CDR3aa: CASSLPSSRAETQYF; CDR3nt: TGTGCCAGCAGCTTGCCCTCCTCGCGGGCGGAGACCCAGTACTTC; d_gene: NA; v_gene: TRBV5-4; j_gene: TRBJ2-5; abundance: once
CDR3aa: CASSRTGGPGKLFF; CDR3nt: TGTGCCAGCAGTAGGACAGGGGGCCCCGGGAAGCTGTTTTTT; d_gene: TRBD1; v_gene: TRBV6-1; j_gene: TRBJ2-2; abundance: NA
CDR3aa: CASSQEGVTTNEKLFF; CDR3nt: TGCGCCAGCAGCCAAGAGGGAGTAACAACTAATGAAAAACTGTTTTTT; d_gene: NA; v_gene: TRBV4-3; j_gene: TRBJ1-4; abundance: NA
CDR3aa: CASSLGTVLGYNYGYTF; CDR3nt: TGCGCCAGCAGCTTGGGGACAGTATTGGGGTATAACTATGGCTACACCTTC; d_gene: NA; v_gene: TRBV5-1; j_gene: TRBJ1-2; abundance: NA
CDR3aa: CSVGGGGYNEQFF; CDR3nt: TGCAGCGTTGGGGGTGGAGGCTACAATGAGCAGTTCTTC; d_gene: NA; v_gene: TRBV29-1; j_gene: TRBJ2-1; abundance: NA
CDR3aa: CASSRSRGSWGGYTF; CDR3nt: TGTGCCAGCAGCCGCTCCCGGGGTTCTTGGGGAGGCTACACCTTC; d_gene: NA; v_gene: TRBV6-6; j_gene: TRBJ1-2; abundance: few
CDR3aa: CASSFPQGRNEQYF; CDR3nt: TGTGCCAGCAGCTTCCCCCAGGGGAGAAACGAGCAGTACTTC; d_gene: NA; v_gene: TRBV7-9; j_gene: TRBJ2-7; abundance: once
CDR3aa: CASSLLGQGGSPLHF; CDR3nt: TGTGCCAGCAGCTTATTGGGACAGGGCGGTTCACCCCTCCACTTT; d_gene: TRBD1; v_gene: TRBV7-9; j_gene: TRBJ1-6; abundance: NA
CDR3aa: CASSKTTGNEQFF; CDR3nt: TGTGCCAGCAGTAAAACTACTGGGAATGAGCAGTTCTTC; d_gene: NA; v_gene: TRBV9; j_gene: TRBJ2-1; abundance: NA
CDR3aa: CASSQDSTRSYHTF; CDR3nt: TGTGCCAGCAGCCAAGACAGTACTAGGAGTTACCACACCTTC; d_gene: NA; v_gene: TRBV14; j_gene: TRBJ1-2; abundance: NA
CDR3aa: CASSLGTGYNEQFF; CDR3nt: TGTGCCAGCAGCTTGGGGACAGGGTATAATGAGCAGTTCTTC; d_gene: TRBD1; v_gene: TRBV5-6; j_gene: TRBJ2-1; abundance: NA
CDR3aa: CASSVAGGNIQYF; CDR3nt: TGTGCCAGCAGCGTAGCAGGTGGAAACATTCAGTACTTC; d_gene: NA; v_gene: TRBV9; j_gene: TRBJ2-4; abundance: NA
CDR3aa: CASSQKGANTGELFF; CDR3nt: TGCGCCAGCAGCCAGAAGGGGGCGAACACCGGGGAGCTGTTTTTT; d_gene: NA; v_gene: TRBV5-1; j_gene: TRBJ2-2; abundance: NA
CDR3aa: CASSAGRVDEQFF; CDR3nt: TGTGCCAGCAGCGCGGGACGGGTCGATGAGCAGTTCTTC; d_gene: NA; v_gene: TRBV6-1; j_gene: TRBJ2-1; abundance: once
CDR3aa: CASSSRDVMGEQYF; CDR3nt: TGCGCCAGCAGCTCCCGGGATGTGATGGGCGAGCAGTACTTC; d_gene: NA; v_gene: TRBV5-1; j_gene: TRBJ2-7; abundance: NA
CDR3aa: CARSLGDRGVGAFF; CDR3nt: TGTGCCAGAAGCTTGGGGGACAGGGGAGTCGGGGCTTTCTTT; d_gene: TRBD1; v_gene: TRBV5-3; j_gene: TRBJ1-1; abundance: NA
CDR3aa: CATSPGLYEQYF; CDR3nt: TGTGCCACCTCCCCGGGACTCTACGAGCAGTACTTC; d_gene: NA; v_gene: TRBV6-5; j_gene: TRBJ2-7; abundance: NA
CDR3aa: CATSRDRLAGGPSVSGELFF; CDR3nt: TGTGCCACCAGCAGAGATAGACTAGCGGGGGGGCCGTCGGTCTCTGGGGAGCTGTTTTTT; d_gene: TRBD2; v_gene: TRBV15; j_gene: TRBJ2-2; abundance: NA
CDR3aa: CASSPGGLAEGGYEQYF; CDR3nt: TGCGCCAGCAGCCCAGGGGGACTAGCGGAGGGAGGATACGAGCAGTACTTC; d_gene: TRBD2; v_gene: TRBV4-1; j_gene: TRBJ2-7; abundance: NA
CDR3aa: CASSPASGGALEQFF; CDR3nt: TGTGCCAGCAGCCCAGCTAGCGGGGGGGCCCTTGAGCAGTTCTTC; d_gene: TRBD2; v_gene: TRBV9; j_gene: TRBJ2-1; abundance: NA
CDR3aa: CASSQTLNTGINTEAFF; CDR3nt: TGTGCCAGCTCCCAAACCCTAAACACAGGAATCAACACTGAAGCTTTCTTT; d_gene: NA; v_gene: TRBV18; j_gene: TRBJ1-1; abundance: NA
CDR3aa: CASSPGTSGGAGEQFF; CDR3nt: TGTGCCAGCAGCCCCGGGACTAGCGGGGGGGCCGGTGAGCAGTTCTTC; d_gene: TRBD2; v_gene: TRBV7-9; j_gene: TRBJ2-1; abundance: few
CDR3aa: CASSSWGQGESDTQYF; CDR3nt: TGTGCCAGCAGCTCTTGGGGACAGGGGGAGTCAGATACGCAGTATTTT; d_gene: TRBD1; v_gene: TRBV11-2; j_gene: TRBJ2-3; abundance: NA
CDR3aa: CASSSRQVQSSYNSPLHF; CDR3nt: TGTGCCAGCAGCTCCCGACAGGTGCAGAGCTCCTATAATTCACCCCTCCACTTT; d_gene: NA; v_gene: TRBV7-2; j_gene: TRBJ1-6; abundance: NA
CDR3aa: CSSSSRGGRYTEAFF; CDR3nt: TGTTCCAGCAGCTCGAGGGGGGGCCGGTACACTGAAGCTTTCTTT; d_gene: NA; v_gene: TRBV7-9; j_gene: TRBJ1-1; abundance: once
CDR3aa: CASSESGQLNTEAFF; CDR3nt: TGTGCCAGCAGTGAGTCCGGACAGTTGAACACTGAAGCTTTCTTT; d_gene: NA; v_gene: TRBV25-1; j_gene: TRBJ1-1; abundance: NA
CDR3aa: CASSLQDENYEQYF; CDR3nt: TGTGCCAGCAGCCTACAGGACGAGAATTACGAGCAGTACTTC; d_gene: NA; v_gene: TRBV4-2; j_gene: TRBJ2-7; abundance: NA
CDR3aa: CASSLRQDYGYTF; CDR3nt: TGTGCCAGCAGCTTAAGACAGGACTATGGCTACACCTTC; d_gene: NA; v_gene: TRBV7-8; j_gene: TRBJ1-2; abundance: few
CDR3aa: CASSQEIAGSNQPQHF; CDR3nt: TGCGCCAGCAGCCAAGAGATTGCAGGGAGCAATCAGCCCCAGCATTTT; d_gene: NA; v_gene: TRBV4-3; j_gene: TRBJ1-5; abundance: NA
CDR3aa: CASSGGGAGGEETQYF; CDR3nt: TGTGCCAGCAGCGGCGGGGGGGCGGGGGGCGAAGAGACCCAGTACTTC; d_gene: TRBD2; v_gene: TRBV7-6; j_gene: TRBJ2-5; abundance: few
CDR3aa: CASRPGQGLFEQYF; CDR3nt: TGTGCCAGCAGGCCGGGACAGGGGCTGTTCGAGCAGTACTTC; d_gene: TRBD1; v_gene: TRBV27; j_gene: TRBJ2-7; abundance: NA
CDR3aa: CSVRQGAEAFF; CDR3nt: TGCAGCGTCCGACAAGGGGCTGAAGCTTTCTTT; d_gene: NA; v_gene: TRBV29-1; j_gene: TRBJ1-1; abundance: NA
CDR3aa: CASRQNGLAGMRELFF; CDR3nt: TGCGCCAGCAGACAAAACGGACTAGCGGGGATGCGGGAGCTGTTTTTT; d_gene: TRBD2; v_gene: TRBV5-1; j_gene: TRBJ2-2; abundance: NA
CDR3aa: CASSLQASGVTDTQYF; CDR3nt: TGTGCCAGCAGCTTACAGGCTAGCGGGGTCACAGATACGCAGTATTTT; d_gene: TRBD2; v_gene: TRBV7-3; j_gene: TRBJ2-3; abundance: NA
CDR3aa: CSGSDSLKNIQYF; CDR3nt: TGCAGCGGTTCCGACAGCCTCAAAAACATTCAGTACTTC; d_gene: NA; v_gene: TRBV29-1; j_gene: TRBJ2-4; abundance: NA
CDR3aa: CASSPGQGFVSPLHF; CDR3nt: TGTGCCAGCAGCCCGGGACAGGGTTTTGTCTCACCCCTCCACTTT; d_gene: TRBD1; v_gene: TRBV7-2; j_gene: TRBJ1-6; abundance: NA
CDR3aa: CASSQKLAVVYEQYF; CDR3nt: TGTGCCAGCAGCCAAAAACTAGCAGTGGTCTACGAGCAGTACTTC; d_gene: NA; v_gene: TRBV14; j_gene: TRBJ2-7; abundance: NA
CDR3aa: CASSLWGQANEKLFF; CDR3nt: TGTGCCAGCAGCTTATGGGGACAGGCTAATGAAAAACTGTTTTTT; d_gene: TRBD1; v_gene: TRBV13; j_gene: TRBJ1-4; abundance: few
CDR3aa: CASSTEGPTNEKLFF; CDR3nt: TGTGCCAGCAGTACGGAGGGCCCTACTAATGAAAAACTGTTTTTT; d_gene: NA; v_gene: TRBV28; j_gene: TRBJ1-4; abundance: once
CDR3aa: CAGLGGTNEQYF; CDR3nt: TGTGCCGGGCTGGGAGGGACGAACGAGCAGTACTTC; d_gene: TRBD2; v_gene: TRBV2; j_gene: TRBJ2-7; abundance: NA
CDR3aa: CSVDPTGAGNTIYF; CDR3nt: TGCAGCGTTGATCCGACAGGGGCTGGAAACACCATATATTTT; d_gene: TRBD1; v_gene: TRBV29-1; j_gene: TRBJ1-3; abundance: NA
CDR3aa: CASSYRVVGNQPQHF; CDR3nt: TGTGCCAGCAGTTATCGGGTTGTTGGCAATCAGCCCCAGCATTTT; d_gene: NA; v_gene: TRBV6-5; j_gene: TRBJ1-5; abundance: few
CDR3aa: CASSLTPTGLTGEQYF; CDR3nt: TGTGCCAGCAGCTTAACCCCGACAGGGCTTACTGGGGAGCAGTACTTC; d_gene: TRBD1; v_gene: TRBV11-2; j_gene: TRBJ2-7; abundance: NA
CDR3aa: CASNRPYYRELFF; CDR3nt: TGTGCCAGCAACAGGCCGTATTACCGGGAGCTGTTTTTT; d_gene: NA; v_gene: TRBV28; j_gene: TRBJ2-2; abundance: NA
CDR3aa: CASSIDRDRSREGGYTF; CDR3nt: TGTGCCAGTAGTATAGATCGGGACCGCTCCCGGGAGGGAGGCTACACCTTC; d_gene: NA; v_gene: TRBV19; j_gene: TRBJ1-2; abundance: NA
CDR3aa: CASSRRQDSNQPQHF; CDR3nt: TGTGCCAGCAGCCGACGACAAGATAGCAATCAGCCCCAGCATTTT; d_gene: NA; v_gene: TRBV6-6; j_gene: TRBJ1-5; abundance: NA
CDR3aa: CASSSMGGASSYEQYF; CDR3nt: TGTGCCAGCAGCTCAATGGGGGGGGCCAGCTCCTACGAGCAGTACTTC; d_gene: NA; v_gene: TRBV4-2; j_gene: TRBJ2-7; abundance: NA
CDR3aa: CASSPRLQDSNEKLFF; CDR3nt: TGTGCCAGCAGCCCCCGTCTTCAGGATTCTAATGAAAAACTGTTTTTT; d_gene: NA; v_gene: TRBV7-9; j_gene: TRBJ1-4; abundance: once